What follows are 15 T cell receptor beta chains derived from one specimen sequenced in a study of T cell clones after liver transplantation. Generated by immunoSEQ multiplex PCR, the TCRdb table keeps only in-frame clones and is missing some. The table shows about 45,000 clones, with about 86% occurring only once. The sample in question was CD4+ T cells from blood, obtained 24 months after liver transplant. These receptor sequences come from a human patient who received a liver transplant. Some T cells may have come from the graft donor.

The chain combines TRBV6-1 with TRBJ2-7; D is possibly TRBD1 (6 bases). This CDR3 comprises 14 residues. V lost 6 bases to trimming and J lost 6 bases, with 18 bases between them. In germline, CDR1 is MNHNS, CDR2 SASEGT. CDR3 amino acids: CASRTSGQGGEQYF. CDR3 sequence (DNA): TGTGCCAGCAGAACCTCGGGACAAGGGGGCGAGCAGTACTTC.

The chain couples TRBV13 to TRBJ2-7; TRBD1 aligns across 8 bases. The trim removed 5 bases at V and 7 bases at J, leaving 7 bases unmatched. CDR1 is PRHDT and CDR2 is FYEKMQ in the germline V gene (reference sequence). The CDR3 sequence is 13 residues long. Written as DNA, the CDR3 is TGTGCCAGCAGCCGGACAGGGCTGTGGGAGCAGTACTTC. It is translated as CASSRTGLWEQYF.

Relative to its sample, this clone is medium-sized. The V and J genes are TRBV19 and TRBJ2-6; 10 nucleotides match TRBD1. This CDR3 spans 17 amino acids. Germline V lookup: CDR1 LNHDA, CDR2 SQIVND (reference sequence). The trim removed 3 bases at V and 3 bases at J, leaving 5 bases unmatched. The CDR3 nucleotides read TGTGCCAGTAGTATTCTGACAGGGGGCAGTGGGGCCAACGTCCTGACTTTC. This encodes CASSILTGGSGANVLTF. The whole variable domain, remainder taken from reference TRBV19 and TRBJ2-6, is DGGITQSPKYLFRKEGQNVTLSCEQNLNHDAMYWYRQDPGQGLRLIYYSQIVNDFQKGDIAEGYSVSREKKESFPLTVTSAQKNPTAFYLCASSILTGGSGANVLTFGAGSRLTVL.

The chain carries TRBV10-3 and TRBJ2-3; unclear D gene. CDR1 is ENHRY, CDR2 SYGVKD, per germline. The V gene lost 0 bases and the J gene lost 5 bases, with 3 bases spanning the gap. The CDR3 has 12 residues. The DNA for the CDR3 is TGTGCCATCAGTGAGTCCGGAGATACGCAGTATTTT. Translated, it gives CAISESGDTQYF.

The CDR3 loop is CATNRDGQETQYF. CDR3 DNA: TGTGCCACCAACCGGGACGGACAAGAGACCCAGTACTTC. The chain couples TRBV15 to TRBJ2-5; D possibly uses TRBD1 or TRBD2 (5 bases each). V was pared by 7 bases and J by 2 bases, with 11 bases between. Per the germline V gene, CDR1 is LNHNV and CDR2 is YYDKDF (reference sequence). The CDR3 totals 13 residues.

This chain joins TRBV18 and TRBJ2-1; 7 bases fit TRBD2. After removal of 0 bases from V and 9 bases from J, the junction contained 8 bases not matched to a gene. Germline CDR1 KGHSH, CDR2 LQKENI. This CDR3 has 15 residues. CDR3 nucleotide sequence: TGTGCCAGCTCACCACCAGCGGGAAGGGGTAGTGAGCAGTTCTTC. It yields the protein CASSPPAGRGSEQFF. Based on the CDR3 plus reference TRBV18 and TRBJ2-1, the full variable domain is NAGVMQNPRHLVRRRGQEARLRCSPMKGHSHVYWYRQLPEEGLKFMVYLQKENIIDESGMPKERFSAEFPKEGPSILRIQQVVRGDSAAYFCASSPPAGRGSEQFFGPGTRLTVL.

The chain links TRBV15 to TRBJ2-7, with 10 positions matching TRBD2. The CDR3 spans 16 residues. Germline CDR1 LNHNV, CDR2 YYDKDF (reference sequence). The J segment lost 0 bases and the V segment lost 4 bases, leaving 6 bases of the junction unmatched. This CDR3 reads CATSKGAGGGSYEQYF. CDR3 sequence (DNA): TGTGCCACCAGCAAAGGAGCGGGAGGGGGCTCCTACGAGCAGTACTTC.

V and J are TRBV6-6 and TRBJ1-5; D might be TRBD1 (5 bases). Germline CDR1 MNHNY, CDR2 SVGAGI (reference sequence). The CDR3 covers 15 residues. V was cut by 6 bases and J by 0 bases, with 12 bases left in between. CDR3 in amino acids: CASRNGQHSNQPQHF. In DNA, the CDR3 is TGTGCCAGCAGAAACGGACAACATAGCAATCAGCCCCAGCATTTT.

The count of this clone is one. The chain uses TRBV2 and TRBJ2-1; TRBD2 agrees at 8 bases. This CDR3 has 15 amino acids. With V trimmed by 8 bases and J by 7 bases, 13 bases remained unmatched. Germline CDR1 reads SNHLY; CDR2 reads FYNNEI. DNA for the CDR3: TGTGCCAGCGTTGCAACTAGCGGTATTAAAAATGAGCAGTTCTTC. Translated, it gives CASVATSGIKNEQFF. Full variable domain (missing parts from reference TRBV2 and TRBJ2-1): EPEVTQTPSHQVTQMGQEVILRCVPISNHLYFYWYRQILGQKVEFLVSFYNNEISEKSEIFDDQFSVERPDGSNFTLKIRSTKLEDSAMYFCASVATSGIKNEQFFGPGTRLTVL.

The chain links TRBV7-8 to TRBJ1-4, with D possibly TRBD1 on 6 matching bases. CDR1 and CDR2 (germline): SGHVS, FQNEAQ. The CDR3 totals 16 residues. The germline V and J ends were trimmed by 1 base and 5 bases, with 14 bases remaining between them. CDR3 sequence reads: CASSLGRTVLNEKLFF. The CDR3 bases are TGTGCCAGCAGCTTAGGTCGGACAGTATTAAATGAAAAACTGTTTTTT. Complete variable domain (other parts from reference TRBV7-8 and TRBJ1-4): GAGVSQSPRYKVAKRGQDVALRCDPISGHVSLFWYQQALGQGPEFLTYFQNEAQLDKSGLPSDRFFAERPEGSVSTLKIQRTQQEDSAVYLCASSLGRTVLNEKLFFGSGTQLSVL.

This clone has just one count. The rearrangement uses TRBV5-1 and TRBJ2-6; D remains unclear. The germline V and J ends were trimmed by 2 bases and 2 bases, with 2 bases remaining between them. CDR1 is SGHRS, CDR2 YFSETQ, per germline. This CDR3 spans 13 amino acids. CDR3 DNA: TGCGCCAGCAGCTTAGCTGGGGCCAACGTCCTGACTTTC. Translated, it gives CASSLAGANVLTF.

CDR3 coding DNA: TGCGCCAGCAGCTCGCTAGGCGGGAGGGCCTTGGCCAATGAGCAGTTCTTC. Translation gives CASSSLGGRALANEQFF. The chain links TRBV5-1 to TRBJ2-1; 9 nucleotides agree with TRBD2. CDR3 length: 17 residues. Trimming removed 3 bases from V and 6 bases from J; junction bases left unmatched: 13. Germline loops: CDR1 SGHRS, CDR2 YFSETQ.

The count of this clone is one. The chain employs TRBV14 and TRBJ2-2, with 12 bases that match TRBD2. Germline V lookup: CDR1 SGHDN, CDR2 FVKESK. After removal of 1 base from V and 7 bases from J, the junction contained 4 bases not matched to a gene. The CDR3 has 16 residues. CDR3 sequence reads: CASSQGLAGASGELFF. The CDR3 DNA is TGTGCCAGCAGCCAAGGACTAGCGGGAGCGAGCGGGGAGCTGTTTTTT.

The chain combines TRBV4-2 with TRBJ1-2, with TRBD1 matching 8 bases. Germline loops: CDR1 LGHNA, CDR2 YNFKEQ. J was trimmed by 2 bases and V by 0 bases; bases with no gene match: 5. CDR3 length equals 16 residues. The CDR3: CASSQDAGQDNYGYTF. CDR3 nucleotide sequence: TGTGCCAGCAGCCAAGATGCGGGACAGGACAACTATGGCTACACCTTC.

This clone has only a few counts. The chain has TRBV7-8 and TRBJ2-4; D possibly matches TRBD1 or TRBD2 (7 bases each). The CDR3 loop spans 16 amino acids. Trimming cost V 2 bases and J 6 bases, with 17 bases left between them. Germline V gene sequence: CDR1 SGHVS, CDR2 FQNEAQ. The CDR3 DNA reads as TGTGCCAGCAGCTTATCATCCAGGGGGGGCACAAACATTCAGTACTTC. This encodes CASSLSSRGGTNIQYF.